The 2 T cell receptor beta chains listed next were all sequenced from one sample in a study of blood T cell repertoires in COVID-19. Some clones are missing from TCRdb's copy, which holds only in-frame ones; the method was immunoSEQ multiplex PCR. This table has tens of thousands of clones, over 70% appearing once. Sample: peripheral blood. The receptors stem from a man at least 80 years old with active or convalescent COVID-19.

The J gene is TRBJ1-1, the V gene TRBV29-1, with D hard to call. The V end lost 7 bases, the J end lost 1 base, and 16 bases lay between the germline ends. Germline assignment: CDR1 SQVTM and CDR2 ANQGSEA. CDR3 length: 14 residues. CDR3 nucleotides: TGCAGCGGCAGCGCCCAAGGCAGGAACACTGAAGCTTTCTTT. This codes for CSGSAQGRNTEAFF.

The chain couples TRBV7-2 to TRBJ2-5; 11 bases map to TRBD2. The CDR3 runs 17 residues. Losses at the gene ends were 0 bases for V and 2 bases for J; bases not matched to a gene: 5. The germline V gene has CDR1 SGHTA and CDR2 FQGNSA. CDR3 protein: CASSLAASGRRQETQYF. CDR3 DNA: TGTGCCAGCAGCTTAGCGGCTAGCGGGAGGCGGCAAGAGACCCAGTACTTC.